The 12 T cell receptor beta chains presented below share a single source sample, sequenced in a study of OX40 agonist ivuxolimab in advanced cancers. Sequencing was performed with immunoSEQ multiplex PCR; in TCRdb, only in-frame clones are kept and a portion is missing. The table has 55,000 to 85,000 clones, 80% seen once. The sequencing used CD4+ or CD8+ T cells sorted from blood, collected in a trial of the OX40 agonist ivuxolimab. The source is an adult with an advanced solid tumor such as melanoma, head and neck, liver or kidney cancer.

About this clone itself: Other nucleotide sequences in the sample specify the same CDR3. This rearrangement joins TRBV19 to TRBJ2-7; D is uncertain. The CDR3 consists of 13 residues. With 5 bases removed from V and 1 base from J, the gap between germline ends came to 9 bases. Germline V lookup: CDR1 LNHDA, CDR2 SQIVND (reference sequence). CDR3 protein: CASSSLGSYEQYF. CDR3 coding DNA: TGTGCCAGTAGTTCCTTGGGGTCCTACGAGCAGTACTTC. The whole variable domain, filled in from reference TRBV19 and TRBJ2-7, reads DGGITQSPKYLFRKEGQNVTLSCEQNLNHDAMYWYRQDPGQGLRLIYYSQIVNDFQKGDIAEGYSVSREKKESFPLTVTSAQKNPTAFYLCASSSLGSYEQYFGPGTRLTVT.

Here the CDR3 reads CASSPGQVPAEQYF. The DNA of the CDR3 is TGCGCCAGCAGCCCGGGACAGGTCCCGGCAGAGCAGTACTTC. The rearrangement links TRBV5-1 to TRBJ2-7, with TRBD1 matching 8 bases. Germline trimming cut 4 bases from V and 7 bases from J; bases unmatched to any gene: 10. The CDR3 length is 14 residues. Germline V gene data show CDR1 as SGHRS and CDR2 as YFSETQ. The full variable domain, rest sourced from reference TRBV5-1 and TRBJ2-7, is KAGVTQTPRYLIKTRGQQVTLSCSPISGHRSVSWYQQTPGQGLQFLFEYFSETQRNKGNFPGRFSGRQFSNSRSEMNVSTLELGDSALYLCASSPGQVPAEQYFGPGTRLTVT.

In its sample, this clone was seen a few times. The CDR3 nucleotides read TGCAGCGTTGAAGAAGGCACTGCTTTCTTT. This codes for CSVEEGTAFF. This chain joins TRBV29-1 and TRBJ1-1, with unresolved D. Trimming left V 0 bases short and J 11 bases short, with 7 bases between. Germline loops: CDR1 SQVTM, CDR2 ANQGSEA. The CDR3 covers 10 residues.

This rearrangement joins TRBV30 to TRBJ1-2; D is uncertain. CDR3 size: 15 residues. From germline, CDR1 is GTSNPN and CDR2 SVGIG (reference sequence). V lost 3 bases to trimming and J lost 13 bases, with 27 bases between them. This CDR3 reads CAWSRKIGPYKVCTF. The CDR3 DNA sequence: TGTGCCTGGAGCCGTAAAATCGGTCCGTACAAGGTGTGCACCTTC.

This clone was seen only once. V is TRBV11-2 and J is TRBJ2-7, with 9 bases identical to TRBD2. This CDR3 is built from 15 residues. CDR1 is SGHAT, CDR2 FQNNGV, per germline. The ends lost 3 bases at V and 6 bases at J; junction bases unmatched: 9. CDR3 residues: CASSFLAGGNSEQYF. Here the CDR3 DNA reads TGTGCCAGCAGCTTTCTCGCGGGGGGGAATTCCGAGCAGTACTTC.

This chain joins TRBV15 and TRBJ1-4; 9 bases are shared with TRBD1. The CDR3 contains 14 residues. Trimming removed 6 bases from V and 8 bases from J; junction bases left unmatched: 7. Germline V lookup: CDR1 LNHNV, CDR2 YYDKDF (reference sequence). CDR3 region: CATRNDRGDEKLFF. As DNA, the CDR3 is TGTGCCACCAGAAACGACAGGGGGGACGAAAAACTGTTTTTT.

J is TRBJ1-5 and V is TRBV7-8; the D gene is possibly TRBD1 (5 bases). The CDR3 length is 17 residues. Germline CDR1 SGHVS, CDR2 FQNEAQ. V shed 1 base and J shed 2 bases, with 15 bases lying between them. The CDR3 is CASSLGQGIAGNQPQHF. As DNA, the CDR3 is TGTGCCAGCAGCTTAGGGCAGGGAATTGCAGGCAATCAGCCCCAGCATTTT.

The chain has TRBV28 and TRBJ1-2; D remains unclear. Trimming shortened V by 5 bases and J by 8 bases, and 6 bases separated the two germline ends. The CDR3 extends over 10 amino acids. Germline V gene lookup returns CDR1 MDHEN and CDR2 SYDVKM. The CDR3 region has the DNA TGTGCCAGCAGTCGGATAGGCTACACCTTC. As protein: CASSRIGYTF.

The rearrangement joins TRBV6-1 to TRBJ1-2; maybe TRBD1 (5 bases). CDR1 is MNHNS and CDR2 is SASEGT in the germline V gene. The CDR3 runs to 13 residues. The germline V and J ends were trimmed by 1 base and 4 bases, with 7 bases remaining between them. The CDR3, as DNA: TGTGCCAGCAGTGAAGACAGGTCCTATGGCTACACCTTC. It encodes CASSEDRSYGYTF.

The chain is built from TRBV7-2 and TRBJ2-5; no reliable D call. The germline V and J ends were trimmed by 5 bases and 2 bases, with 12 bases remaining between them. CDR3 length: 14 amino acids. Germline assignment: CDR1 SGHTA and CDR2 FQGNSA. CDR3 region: CASSVDVFQETQYF. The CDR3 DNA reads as TGTGCCAGCAGCGTGGACGTTTTTCAAGAGACCCAGTACTTC.

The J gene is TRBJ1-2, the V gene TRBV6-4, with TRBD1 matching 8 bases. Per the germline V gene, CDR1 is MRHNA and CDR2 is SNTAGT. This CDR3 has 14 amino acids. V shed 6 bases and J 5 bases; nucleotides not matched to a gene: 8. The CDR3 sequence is CASRGQGGLYGYTF. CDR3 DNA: TGTGCCAGCAGAGGACAGGGCGGGTTGTATGGCTACACCTTC.

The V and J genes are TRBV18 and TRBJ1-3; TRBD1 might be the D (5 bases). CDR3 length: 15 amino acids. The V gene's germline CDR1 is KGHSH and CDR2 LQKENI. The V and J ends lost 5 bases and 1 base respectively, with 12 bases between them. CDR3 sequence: CASSLSGSSGNTIYF. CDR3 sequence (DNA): TGTGCCAGCTCATTATCAGGGAGTTCTGGAAACACCATATATTTT.